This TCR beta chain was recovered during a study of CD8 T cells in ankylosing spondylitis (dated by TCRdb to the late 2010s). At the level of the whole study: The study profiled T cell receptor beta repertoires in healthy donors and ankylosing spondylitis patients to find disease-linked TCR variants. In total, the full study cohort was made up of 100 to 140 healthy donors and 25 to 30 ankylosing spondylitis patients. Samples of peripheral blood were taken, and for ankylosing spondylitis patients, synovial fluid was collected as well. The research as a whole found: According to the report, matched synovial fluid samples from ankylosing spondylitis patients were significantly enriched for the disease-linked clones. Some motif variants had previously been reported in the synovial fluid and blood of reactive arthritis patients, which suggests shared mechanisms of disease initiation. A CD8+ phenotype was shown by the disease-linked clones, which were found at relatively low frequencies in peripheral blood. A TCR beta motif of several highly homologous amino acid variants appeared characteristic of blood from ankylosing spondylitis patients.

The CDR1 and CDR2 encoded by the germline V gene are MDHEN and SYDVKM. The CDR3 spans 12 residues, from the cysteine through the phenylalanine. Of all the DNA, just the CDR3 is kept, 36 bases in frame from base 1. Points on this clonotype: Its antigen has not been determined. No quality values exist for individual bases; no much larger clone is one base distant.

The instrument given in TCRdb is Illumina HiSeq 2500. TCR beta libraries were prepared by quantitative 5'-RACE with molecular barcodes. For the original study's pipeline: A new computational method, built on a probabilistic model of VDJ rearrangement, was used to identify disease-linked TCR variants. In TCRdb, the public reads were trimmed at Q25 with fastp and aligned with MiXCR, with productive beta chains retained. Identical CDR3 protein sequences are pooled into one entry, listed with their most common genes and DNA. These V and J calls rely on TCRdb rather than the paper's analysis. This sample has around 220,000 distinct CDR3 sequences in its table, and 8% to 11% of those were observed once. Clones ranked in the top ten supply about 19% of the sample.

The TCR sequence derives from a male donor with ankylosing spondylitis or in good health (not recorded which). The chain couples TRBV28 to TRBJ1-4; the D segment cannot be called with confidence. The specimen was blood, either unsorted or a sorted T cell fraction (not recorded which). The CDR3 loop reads CGAGTSNEKLFF. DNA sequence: TGTGGAGCGGGTACAAGTAATGAAAAACTGTTTTTT.